The 23 T cell receptor beta chains given below trace back to one sample, sequenced in a study of tumor-infiltrating lymphocytes in primary liver carcinoma. TCR beta cDNA was prepared out of roughly 520 ng total RNA by means of a constant-region primer. Libraries covering TCR beta were generated through three nested multiplex PCR rounds (using a slightly modified ARM-PCR). Running about 11 cycles apiece, the first two PCR rounds relied on TRBV1-TRBV30 forward primers together with a C-beta reverse primer. TCRdb independently ran MiXCR on the multiplex PCR reads; one entry per CDR3 protein. Of roughly 91,000 distinct CDR3 sequences in the sample, about three quarters are singletons; the top ten hold about 9.2%. Both RNA and DNA were isolated together from approximately 22-30 mg of bulk tissue that had not been sorted. Sequences were obtained from liver tumor tissue from sampling region 5. The subset: tumor region T5, tumor centre. Every receptor here comes from a woman in her sixties with primary liver carcinoma and hepatitis B virus infection.

On this clonotype itself: The CDR3 does not end in the conserved phenylalanine or tryptophan, so this is likely a read error. This chain connects TRBV5-4 to TRBJ2-3; 14 bases map to TRBD2. The CDR3 contains 19 residues. Trimming cost V 0 bases and J 6 bases; bases outside gene matches: 12. Germline V gene sequence: CDR1 SGHNT, CDR2 YYREEE (reference sequence). The CDR3 coding sequence is TGTGCCAGCAGCTTGGCGGGGACTAGCGGGAGTCCGCTCAGCGATACGCAGTATCTT. Translating it yields CASSLAGTSGSPLSDTQYL.

This clonotype was found once. The junction shows a germline mismatch at one end, possibly a read error. The CDR3 reads CVSSRARRSSYNEQFF. CDR3 DNA sequence: TGCGTCAGCAGTCGAGCCCGGCGGAGCTCCTACAATGAGCAGTTCTTC. This chain links TRBV12-3 or TRBV12-4 with TRBJ2-1; D not resolved. The CDR3 contains 16 residues.

In this sample, this clonotype turned up many times. The chain couples TRBV12-3 or TRBV12-4 to TRBJ2-1, with 12 bases aligning to TRBD2. Trimming cost V 6 bases and J 4 bases; bases outside gene matches: 4. This CDR3 has 15 amino acids. The CDR3 DNA is TGTGCCAGCAGACAACTAGCGGGGGGATACAATGAGCAGTTCTTC. It specifies CASRQLAGGYNEQFF.

A remark on this clonotype: The junction and the germline gene differ at one end; a read error may be behind it. This chain links TRBV6-1 with TRBJ1-2; D uncertain. This CDR3 has 15 amino acids. Looked up from germline, CDR1 is MNHNS and CDR2 is SASEGT. CDR3 amino acids: CVSSEAWGFHYGYTF. The CDR3 nucleotides are TGTGTCAGCAGTGAAGCGTGGGGATTCCACTATGGTTACACCTTC.

The CDR3 DNA reads as TGTGCCAGCAGTTCCCCCCAGGCTCAGAGATTATACAATGAGCAGTTCTTC. It encodes CASSSPQAQRLYNEQFF. The chain has TRBV28 and TRBJ2-1; the D is unclear. The V and J ends lost 4 bases and 4 bases respectively, with 20 bases between them. The germline V gene encodes CDR1 MDHEN and CDR2 SYDVKM. The CDR3 sequence is 17 residues long.

Points on this clonotype: At one end, the junction sequence differs from germline, possibly due to a read error. The J gene is TRBJ1-2, the V gene TRBV4-1; perhaps TRBD1 as D (5 bases). Germline V gene data show CDR1 as MGHRA and CDR2 as YSYEKL. The CDR3 is 16 residues long. CDR3 in amino acids: CTSSQDLEGFTYGYTF. The CDR3 DNA reads TGTACCAGCAGCCAAGATCTCGAGGGGTTTACCTATGGCTACACCTTC.

Of note for this clonotype: At one end the junction does not follow the germline gene, possibly because of a read error. The V and J genes are TRBV10-3 and TRBJ2-7; 13 bases align to TRBD2. Germline CDR1 reads ENHRY; CDR2 reads SYGVKD. The CDR3 spans 16 residues. DNA for the CDR3: TGTGCCATCAGTACCAAACCGGGACTAGCGGGATACGAGCAATACTTC. It is translated as CAISTKPGLAGYEQYF.

Points on this clonotype: At one end, the junction sequence differs from germline, possibly due to a read error. This chain links TRBV6-5 with TRBJ2-1; 8 bases are a match to TRBD2. The length of the CDR3 is 14 residues. Germline CDR1 reads MNHEY; CDR2 reads SVGAGI. The DNA for the CDR3 is TGTGCCAGCAGGCCACCAGCGGGAGAACATGAGCACTTCTTC. Protein: CASRPPAGEHEHFF.

V usage is TRBV29-1 and J usage is TRBJ2-1; 9 bases are a match to TRBD2. This CDR3 is 14 amino acids long. J gave up 14 bases and V 6 bases, and 17 bases lay outside the gene matches. Germline CDR1 SQVTM, CDR2 ANQGSEA. The CDR3 region is CSVYGLARGGEEFF. CDR3 nucleotide sequence: TGCAGCGTGTACGGACTAGCGAGAGGAGGCGAGGAGTTCTTC.

This clonotype showed up many times. This rearrangement joins TRBV30 to TRBJ1-2; TRBD1 matches at 7 bases. The CDR3 is 15 amino acids. Germline trimming cut 3 bases from V and 4 bases from J; bases unmatched to any gene: 11. Looked up from germline, CDR1 is GTSNPN and CDR2 is SVGIG (reference sequence). This chain's CDR3 is CAWSPGTAFFYGYTF. The CDR3 DNA sequence: TGTGCCTGGAGCCCCGGGACAGCCTTTTTCTATGGCTACACCTTC.

This clonotype was found once. The junction does not match germline at one end; this may be a read error. The J gene is TRBJ1-5, the V gene TRBV28; the D gene is possibly TRBD1 (6 bases). The CDR3 extends over 14 amino acids. From germline, CDR1 is MDHEN and CDR2 SYDVKM. The CDR3 region has the DNA TGTGTCAGCAGTTTAGGGGGGGGCTCTCAGCCCCAGCATTTT. This translates into CVSSLGGGSQPQHF.

There are many counts of this clonotype. This chain uses TRBV12-3 or TRBV12-4 with TRBJ1-1; D possibly corresponds to TRBD1 (5 bases). The V end lost 3 bases, the J end lost 0 bases, and 8 bases lay between the germline ends. The CDR3 covers 14 residues. The CDR3 nucleotides are TGTGCCAGCAGTTTGGCAGGGCTGAACACTGAAGCTTTCTTT. The encoded protein is CASSLAGLNTEAFF.

The chain recombines TRBV11-2 with TRBJ2-5, with 7 bases identical to TRBD2. This CDR3 is built from 20 residues. Looked up from germline, CDR1 is SGHAT and CDR2 is FQNNGV. The CDR3 is CVSGRTSARWVGGVQETQYF. The CDR3 DNA follows: TGTGTCAGTGGGCGTACATCGGCTAGATGGGTGGGAGGGGTCCAAGAGACCCAGTACTTC.

J is TRBJ2-7 and V is TRBV7-9; D is unresolved. The V end was cut by 9 bases, the J end by 6 bases, with 12 bases between. The CDR3 is made up of 11 amino acids. Germline lookup yields CDR1 SEHNR and CDR2 FQNEAQ (reference sequence). The CDR3 coding sequence is TGTGCCAGTAGCCCCCTCACCGAGCAGTACTTC. It encodes CASSPLTEQYF.

A remark on this clonotype: At one end the junction does not follow the germline gene, possibly because of a read error. This CDR3 is CASSLDRGNTQYF. The CDR3 DNA sequence: TGTGCCAGCAGTTTAGATCGAGGAAATACGCAATATTTT. The chain links TRBV11-2 to TRBJ2-3; no clear D gene. The CDR3 sequence is 13 residues long. From germline, CDR1 is SGHAT and CDR2 FQNNGV.

Worth noting for this clonotype: One junction end does not reproduce the germline sequence, and a read error may be involved. V usage is TRBV11-2 and J usage is TRBJ2-3; D assignment may be TRBD1 or TRBD2 (5 bases each). CDR3 length: 17 residues. Germline CDR1 and CDR2: SGHAT and FQNNGV. This CDR3 is CASSLVGAGLSMDTQYF. Written as DNA, the CDR3 is TGTGCCAGCAGCTTAGTCGGGGCAGGTCTAAGCATGGATACACAGTATTTT.

Turning to this clonotype: A much larger clone lies one base from this, so it may be a read error. The chain has TRBV6-6 and TRBJ1-5; D is uncertain. Germline loops: CDR1 MNHNY, CDR2 SVGAGI (reference sequence). Trimming shortened V by 1 base and J by 0 bases, and 10 bases separated the two germline ends. The CDR3 contains 16 residues. The CDR3 reads CASSYCGSFSNQPQHF. CDR3 nucleotides: TGTGCCAGCAGTTACTGCGGAAGCTTTAGCAATCAGCCCCAGCATTTT.

This clonotype was counted only a few times. The chain couples TRBV28 to TRBJ2-3; 13 bases match TRBD2. The V segment lost 4 bases and the J segment 8 bases; nucleotides outside the gene matches: 3. CDR3 length: 14 residues. Germline V lookup: CDR1 MDHEN, CDR2 SYDVKM. DNA for the CDR3: TGTGCCAGCAGTTCCGGACTAGCGGGAGCTACGCAGTATTTT. It specifies CASSSGLAGATQYF.

Remarks on this clonotype: The CDR3 does not close with the conserved phenylalanine or tryptophan, likely indicating a read error. This chain uses TRBV11-3 with TRBJ2-3, with 7 bases matching TRBD2. The V gene's germline CDR1 is SGHNT and CDR2 YENEEA. CDR3 length: 14 amino acids. CDR3 bases: TGTGCCAGCAGGCTAGCGGATGGCACAGATGCGCAGTATTAT. It codes for CASRLADGTDAQYY.

This clonotype has just a few counts. This chain connects TRBV16 to TRBJ1-5; no clear D gene. Trimming shortened V by 3 bases and J by 7 bases, and 16 bases separated the two germline ends. This CDR3 comprises 15 residues. The germline gives CDR1 KGHSY, CDR2 FQNENV. Written as DNA, the CDR3 is TGTGCCAGCAGCCAGGAATCATACCCCGGGCAGCCCCAGCATTTT. Protein product: CASSQESYPGQPQHF.

This clonotype was seen repeatedly, ten times or more. This chain uses TRBV6-5 with TRBJ2-2; the D gene is possibly TRBD1 (5 bases). This CDR3 spans 14 amino acids. V shed 0 bases and J shed 5 bases, with 7 bases lying between them. Germline V gene data show CDR1 as MNHEY and CDR2 as SVGAGI. The CDR3 here is CASSYSKGTGELFF. DNA for the CDR3: TGTGCCAGCAGTTACTCGAAGGGGACCGGGGAGCTGTTTTTT.

As for this clonotype: A much larger clone lies one base from this, so it may be a read error. This rearrangement joins TRBV10-1 to TRBJ2-1; D is unresolved. The CDR3 is 13 residues long. V was trimmed by 7 bases and J by 1 base, leaving 8 bases between them. CDR1 is WNHNN, CDR2 SYGVQD, per germline (reference sequence). The CDR3 region is CASNDRSYNEQFF. The CDR3 DNA is TGCGCCAGCAATGATCGGTCCTACAATGAGCAGTTCTTC.

In this sample, this clonotype turned up once. At one of its ends the junction is not consistent with the germline gene, which may arise from a read error. The chain carries TRBV29-1 and TRBJ2-3; D is ambiguous. The CDR3 is 12 residues long. Germline assignment: CDR1 SQVTM and CDR2 ANQGSEA. The CDR3 sequence is CSIERDGDTQCF. Written as DNA, the CDR3 is TGCAGCATTGAAAGAGACGGAGATACGCAGTGTTTT.